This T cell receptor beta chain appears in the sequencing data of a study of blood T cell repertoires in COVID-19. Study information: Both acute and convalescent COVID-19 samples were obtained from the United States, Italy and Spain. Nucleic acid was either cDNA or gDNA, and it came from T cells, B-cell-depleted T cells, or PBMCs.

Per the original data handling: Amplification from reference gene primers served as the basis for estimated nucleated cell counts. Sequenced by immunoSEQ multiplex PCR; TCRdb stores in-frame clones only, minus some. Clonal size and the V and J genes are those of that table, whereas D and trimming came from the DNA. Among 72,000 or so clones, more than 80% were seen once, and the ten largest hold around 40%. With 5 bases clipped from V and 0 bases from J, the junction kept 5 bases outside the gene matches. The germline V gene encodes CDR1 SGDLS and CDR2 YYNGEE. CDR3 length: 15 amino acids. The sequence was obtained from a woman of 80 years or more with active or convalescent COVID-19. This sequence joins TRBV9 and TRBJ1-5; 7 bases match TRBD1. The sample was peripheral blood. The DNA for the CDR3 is TGTGCCAGCAGTAGACAGGGTAATAGCAATCAGCCCCAGCATTTT. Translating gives CASSRQGNSNQPQHF.